The present entry profiles one TCR beta chain with its context. The immunoSEQ assay was v3. Each library reached around 1.9 million read pairs, or about 5-6.5 million at deep level. Repertoires were generated with immunoSEQ multiplex PCR, while TCRdb's copy carries only in-frame clones and drops some. The sample records approximately 10,000 clones, roughly 80% being singletons. These data originate in a study of TIL therapy for anti-PD-1-resistant metastatic lung cancer. Study in general: Progressing patients received lymphodepletion, expanded TIL infusion and IL-2. By whole-exome sequencing, median non-synonymous tumor mutation burden was around 1.4 mutations per megabase.

Time point meaning: pre-treatment sample, taken before nivolumab and TIL therapy. V was clipped by 4 bases and J by 3 bases, with 19 bases between them. The germline CDR1 and CDR2 sequences are LNHDA and SQIVND (reference sequence). The CDR3 sequence is 17 residues long. This chain joins TRBV19 and TRBJ1-5; D remains ambiguous. The sequence was obtained from a person between 25 and 79 years old with non-small cell lung cancer. This specimen was blood, taken at baseline. CDR3 sequence: CASSTSGLSGNNQPQHF. In DNA form, the CDR3 reads TGTGCCAGTAGTACCTCTGGGTTATCCGGGAACAATCAGCCCCAGCATTTT.